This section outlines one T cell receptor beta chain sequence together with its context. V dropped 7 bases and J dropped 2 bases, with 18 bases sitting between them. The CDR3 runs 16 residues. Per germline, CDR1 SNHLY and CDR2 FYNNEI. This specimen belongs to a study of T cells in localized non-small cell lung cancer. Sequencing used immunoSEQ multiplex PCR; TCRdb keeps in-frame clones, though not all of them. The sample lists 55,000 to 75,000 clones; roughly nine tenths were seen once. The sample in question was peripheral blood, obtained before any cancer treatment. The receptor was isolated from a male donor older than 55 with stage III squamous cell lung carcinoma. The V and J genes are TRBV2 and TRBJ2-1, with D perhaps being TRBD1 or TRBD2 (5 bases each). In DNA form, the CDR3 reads TGTGCCAGCACCCTGCGAGGGGCGGCCACCTACAATGAGCAGTTCTTC. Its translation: CASTLRGAATYNEQFF.